The 3 T cell receptor beta chains given below trace back to one sample, sequenced in a study of cytomegalovirus exposure and HLA in healthy donors. The primer mix had 60 Vbeta and 13 Jbeta primers. This table comes from immunoSEQ multiplex PCR, and its TCRdb copy is limited to in-frame clones, with some not included. The table includes roughly 160,000 clones, under 80% detected once. The sample comprised PBMCs. These receptors were taken from a man in his forties or fifties in good health and CMV-seronegative.

The genes are TRBV4-2 and TRBJ1-1, with unresolved D. The CDR3 spans 16 residues. Trimming shortened V by 1 base and J by 4 bases, and 16 bases separated the two germline ends. Germline V lookup: CDR1 LGHNA, CDR2 YNFKEQ. This chain's CDR3 is CASSQGRTLWSTEAFF. CDR3 nucleotides: TGTGCCAGCAGCCAAGGTCGAACCCTTTGGAGCACTGAAGCTTTCTTT.

The J gene is TRBJ2-7, the V gene TRBV11-2, with a weak D call TRBD2 (7 bases). CDR1 is SGHAT and CDR2 is FQNNGV in the germline V gene. Trimming pared 5 bases from V and 7 bases from J, leaving 24 bases between. This CDR3 region has 16 residues. CDR3 protein: CASSPPGGGRRGEQYF. The DNA for the CDR3 is TGTGCCAGCAGCCCCCCTGGGGGGGGGCGCAGGGGAGAGCAGTACTTC.

In this sample, this clone turned up once. The rearrangement joins TRBV2 to TRBJ2-1, with TRBD2 matching over 10 bases. The CDR3 is made up of 16 amino acids. V shed 6 bases, J shed 2 bases, and the junction held 7 bases outside the gene matches. The V gene's germline CDR1 is SNHLY and CDR2 FYNNEI. CDR3 protein: CASRTSGGAPYNEQFF. CDR3 nucleotide sequence: TGTGCCAGCAGAACCAGCGGGGGGGCCCCCTACAATGAGCAGTTCTTC. The variable domain in full, with the rest retrieved from reference TRBV2 and TRBJ2-1, is EPEVTQTPSHQVTQMGQEVILRCVPISNHLYFYWYRQILGQKVEFLVSFYNNEISEKSEIFDDQFSVERPDGSNFTLKIRSTKLEDSAMYFCASRTSGGAPYNEQFFGPGTRLTVL.